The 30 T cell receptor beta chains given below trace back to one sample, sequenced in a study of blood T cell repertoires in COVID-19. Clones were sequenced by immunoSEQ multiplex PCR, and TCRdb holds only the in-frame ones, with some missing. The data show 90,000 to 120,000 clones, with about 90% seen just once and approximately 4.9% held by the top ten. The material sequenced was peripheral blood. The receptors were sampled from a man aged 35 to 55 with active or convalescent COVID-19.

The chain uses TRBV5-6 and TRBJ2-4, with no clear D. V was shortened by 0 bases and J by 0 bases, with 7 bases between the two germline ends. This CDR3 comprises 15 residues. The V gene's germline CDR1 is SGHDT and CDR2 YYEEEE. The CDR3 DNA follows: TGTGCCAGCAGCTTGGAATGGCTAGCCAAAAACATTCAGTACTTC. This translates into CASSLEWLAKNIQYF.

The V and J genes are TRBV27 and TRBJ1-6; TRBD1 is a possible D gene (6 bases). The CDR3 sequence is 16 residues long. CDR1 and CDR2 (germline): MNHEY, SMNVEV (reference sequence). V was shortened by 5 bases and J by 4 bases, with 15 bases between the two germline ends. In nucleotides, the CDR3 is TGTGCCAGCAGTCAATCCGGGACACTTTATAATTCACCCCTCCACTTT. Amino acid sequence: CASSQSGTLYNSPLHF.

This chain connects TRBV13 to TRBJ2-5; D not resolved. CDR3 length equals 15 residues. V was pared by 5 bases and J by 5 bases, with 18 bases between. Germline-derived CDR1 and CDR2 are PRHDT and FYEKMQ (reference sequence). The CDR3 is CASSRRIASGETQYF. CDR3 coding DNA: TGTGCCAGCAGCCGGCGGATAGCATCCGGGGAGACCCAGTACTTC.

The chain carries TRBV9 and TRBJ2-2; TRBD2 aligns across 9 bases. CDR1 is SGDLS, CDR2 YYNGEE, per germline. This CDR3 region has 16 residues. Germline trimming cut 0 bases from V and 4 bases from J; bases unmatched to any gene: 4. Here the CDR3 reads CASSVGTSAGTGELFF. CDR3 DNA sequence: TGTGCCAGCAGCGTAGGGACTAGCGCGGGCACCGGGGAGCTGTTTTTT.

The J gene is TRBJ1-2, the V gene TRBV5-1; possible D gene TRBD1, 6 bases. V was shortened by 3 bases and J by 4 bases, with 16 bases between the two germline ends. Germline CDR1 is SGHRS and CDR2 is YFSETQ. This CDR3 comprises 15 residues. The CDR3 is CASSSNPGVGYGYTF. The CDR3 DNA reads TGCGCCAGCAGCTCTAACCCAGGGGTAGGCTATGGCTACACCTTC.

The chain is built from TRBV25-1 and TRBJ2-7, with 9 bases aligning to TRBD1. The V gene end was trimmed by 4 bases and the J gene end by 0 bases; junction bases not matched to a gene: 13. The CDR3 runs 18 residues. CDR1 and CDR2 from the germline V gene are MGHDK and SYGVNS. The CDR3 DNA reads TGTGCCAGCAGTGCGACAGGGGGTTATCGGGAGTTCTCCTACGAGCAGTACTTC. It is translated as CASSATGGYREFSYEQYF.

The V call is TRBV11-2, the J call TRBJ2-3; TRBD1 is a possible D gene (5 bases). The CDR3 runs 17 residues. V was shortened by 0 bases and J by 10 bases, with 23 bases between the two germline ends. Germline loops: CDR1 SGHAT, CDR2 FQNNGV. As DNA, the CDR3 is TGTGCCAGCAGCTTAGAAGGGGTCGTTGCCCTCCCCCGGGCGCAGTATTTT. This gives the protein CASSLEGVVALPRAQYF.

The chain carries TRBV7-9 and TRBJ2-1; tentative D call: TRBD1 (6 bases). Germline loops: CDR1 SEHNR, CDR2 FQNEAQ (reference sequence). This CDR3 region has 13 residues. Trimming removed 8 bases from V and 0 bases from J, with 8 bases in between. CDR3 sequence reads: CASLGGSYNEQFF. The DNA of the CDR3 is TGTGCCAGCTTAGGGGGCTCCTACAATGAGCAGTTCTTC.

The CDR3 here is CASTWDRVGYGYTF. As DNA, the CDR3 is TGTGCCAGCACTTGGGACAGGGTGGGCTATGGCTACACCTTC. The V call is TRBV28, the J call TRBJ1-2, with TRBD1 matching 9 bases. This CDR3 is 14 amino acids long. From germline, CDR1 is MDHEN and CDR2 SYDVKM. The J segment lost 4 bases and the V segment lost 7 bases, leaving 7 bases of the junction unmatched.

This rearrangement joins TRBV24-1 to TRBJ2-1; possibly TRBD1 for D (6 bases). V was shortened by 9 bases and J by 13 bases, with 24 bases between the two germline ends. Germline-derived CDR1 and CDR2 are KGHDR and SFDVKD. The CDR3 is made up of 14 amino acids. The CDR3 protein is CATPCGTGNGGQFF. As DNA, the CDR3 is TGTGCCACCCCCTGCGGCACGGGGAATGGGGGCCAGTTCTTC.

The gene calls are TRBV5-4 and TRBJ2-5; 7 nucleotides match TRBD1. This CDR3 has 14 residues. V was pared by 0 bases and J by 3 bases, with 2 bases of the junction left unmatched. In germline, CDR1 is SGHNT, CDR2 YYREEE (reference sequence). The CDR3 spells CASSLVTGKETQYF. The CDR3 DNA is TGTGCCAGCAGCTTGGTGACAGGGAAAGAGACCCAGTACTTC.

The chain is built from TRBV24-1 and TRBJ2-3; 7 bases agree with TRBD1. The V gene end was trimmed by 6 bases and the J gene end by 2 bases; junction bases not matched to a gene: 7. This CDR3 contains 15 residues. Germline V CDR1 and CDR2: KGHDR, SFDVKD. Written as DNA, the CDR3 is TGTGCCACCAGTAGATCACAGGGGTTCACAGATACGCAGTATTTT. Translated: CATSRSQGFTDTQYF.

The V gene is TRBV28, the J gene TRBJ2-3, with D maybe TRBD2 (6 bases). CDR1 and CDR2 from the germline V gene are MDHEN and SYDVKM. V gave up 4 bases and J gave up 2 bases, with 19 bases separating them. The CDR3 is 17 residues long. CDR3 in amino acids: CASSSPGKAGNTDTQYF. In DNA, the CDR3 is TGTGCCAGCAGTTCCCCTGGTAAGGCGGGGAACACAGATACGCAGTATTTT.

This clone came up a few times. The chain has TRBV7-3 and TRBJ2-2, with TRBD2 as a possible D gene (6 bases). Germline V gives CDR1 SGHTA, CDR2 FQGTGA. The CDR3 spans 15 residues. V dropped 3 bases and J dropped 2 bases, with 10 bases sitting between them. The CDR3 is CASSLGLANTGELFF. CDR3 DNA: TGTGCCAGCAGCTTGGGACTCGCTAACACCGGGGAGCTGTTTTTT.

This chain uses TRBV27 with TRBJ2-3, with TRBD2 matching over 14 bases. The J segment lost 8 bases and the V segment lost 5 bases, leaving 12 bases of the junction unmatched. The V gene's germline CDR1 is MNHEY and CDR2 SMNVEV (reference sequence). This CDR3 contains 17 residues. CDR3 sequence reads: CASSEIGTSGSWGTQYF. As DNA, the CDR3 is TGTGCCAGCAGTGAAATCGGGACTAGCGGGAGTTGGGGTACGCAGTATTTT.

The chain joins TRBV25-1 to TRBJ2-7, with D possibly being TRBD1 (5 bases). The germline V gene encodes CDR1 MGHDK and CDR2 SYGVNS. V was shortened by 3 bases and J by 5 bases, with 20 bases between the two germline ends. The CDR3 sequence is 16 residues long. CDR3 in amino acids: CASSEMLQGFSNEQYF. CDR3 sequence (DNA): TGTGCCAGCAGTGAGATGTTGCAGGGCTTTTCGAACGAGCAGTACTTC.

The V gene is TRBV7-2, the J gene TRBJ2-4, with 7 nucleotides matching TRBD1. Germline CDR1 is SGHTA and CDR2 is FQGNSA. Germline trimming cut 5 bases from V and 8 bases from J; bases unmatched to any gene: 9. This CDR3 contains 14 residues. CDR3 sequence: CASSTQQGRDIQYF. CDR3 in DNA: TGTGCCAGCAGCACCCAACAGGGGCGGGACATTCAGTACTTC.

The CDR3 here is CASSLAGAGASKNIQYF. In DNA, the CDR3 is TGCGCCAGCAGCTTAGCGGGGGCCGGAGCTTCCAAAAACATTCAGTACTTC. The rearrangement joins TRBV5-1 to TRBJ2-4, with TRBD2 matching over 8 bases. CDR1 and CDR2 (germline): SGHRS, YFSETQ. The CDR3 totals 17 residues. With 2 bases clipped from V and 2 bases from J, the junction kept 9 bases outside the gene matches.

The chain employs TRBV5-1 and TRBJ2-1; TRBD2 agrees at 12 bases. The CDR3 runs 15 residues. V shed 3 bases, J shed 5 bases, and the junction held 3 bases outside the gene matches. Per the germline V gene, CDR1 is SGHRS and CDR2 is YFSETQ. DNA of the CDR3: TGCGCCAGCAGCTGGACTAGCGGGACTCACAATGAGCAGTTCTTC. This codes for CASSWTSGTHNEQFF.

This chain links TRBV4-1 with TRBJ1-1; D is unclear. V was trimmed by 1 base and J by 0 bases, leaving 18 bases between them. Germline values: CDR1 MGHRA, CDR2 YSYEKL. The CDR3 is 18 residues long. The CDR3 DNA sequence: TGCGCCAGCAGCCAAGCCCAAGACCGGTGGCGGGTGAACACTGAAGCTTTCTTT. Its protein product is CASSQAQDRWRVNTEAFF.

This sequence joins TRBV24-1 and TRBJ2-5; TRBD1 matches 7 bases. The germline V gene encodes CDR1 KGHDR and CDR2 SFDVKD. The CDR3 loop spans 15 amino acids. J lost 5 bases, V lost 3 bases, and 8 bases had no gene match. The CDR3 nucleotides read TGTGCCACCAGTGATCGACAGGGTTGGGTTGAGACCCAGTACTTC. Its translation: CATSDRQGWVETQYF.

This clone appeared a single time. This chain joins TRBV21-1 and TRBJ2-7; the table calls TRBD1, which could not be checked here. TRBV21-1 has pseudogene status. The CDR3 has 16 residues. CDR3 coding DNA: TGTGCCAGCAGCAAAGGGGGGCGGGTGAGCTCCTACGAGCAGTACTTC. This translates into CASSKGGRVSSYEQYF.

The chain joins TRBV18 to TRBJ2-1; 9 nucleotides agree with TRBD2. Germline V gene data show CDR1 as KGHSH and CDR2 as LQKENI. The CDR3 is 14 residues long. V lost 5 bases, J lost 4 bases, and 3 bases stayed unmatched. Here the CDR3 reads CASSETSGYNEQFF. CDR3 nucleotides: TGTGCCAGCTCAGAGACTAGCGGTTACAATGAGCAGTTCTTC.

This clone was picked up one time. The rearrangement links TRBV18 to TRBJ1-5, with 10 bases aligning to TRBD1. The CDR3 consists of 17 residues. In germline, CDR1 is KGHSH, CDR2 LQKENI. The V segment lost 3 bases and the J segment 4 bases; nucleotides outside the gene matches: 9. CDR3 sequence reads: CASSPGQGPWGNQPQHF. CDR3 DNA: TGTGCCAGCTCACCGGGACAGGGGCCTTGGGGGAATCAGCCCCAGCATTTT.

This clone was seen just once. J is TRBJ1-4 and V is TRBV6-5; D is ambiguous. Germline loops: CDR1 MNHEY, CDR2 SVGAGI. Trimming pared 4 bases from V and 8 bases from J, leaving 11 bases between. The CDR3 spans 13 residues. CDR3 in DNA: TGTGCCAGCAGTTTCGGACGGGAAGAAAAACTGTTTTTT. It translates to CASSFGREEKLFF.

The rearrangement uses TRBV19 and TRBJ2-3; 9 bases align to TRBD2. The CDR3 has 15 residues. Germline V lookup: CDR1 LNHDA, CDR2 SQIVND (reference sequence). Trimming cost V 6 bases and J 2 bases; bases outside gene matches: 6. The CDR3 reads CASSLSGSPTDTQYF. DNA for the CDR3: TGTGCCAGTAGCCTTAGCGGGAGCCCCACAGATACGCAGTATTTT.

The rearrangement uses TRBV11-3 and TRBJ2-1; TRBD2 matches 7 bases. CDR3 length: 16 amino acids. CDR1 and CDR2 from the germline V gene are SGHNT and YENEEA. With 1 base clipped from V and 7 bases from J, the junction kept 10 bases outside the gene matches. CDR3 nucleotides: TGTGCCAGCAGCTTAGGGGGGGGACTGGCCCCTAATGAGCAGTTCTTC. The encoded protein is CASSLGGGLAPNEQFF.

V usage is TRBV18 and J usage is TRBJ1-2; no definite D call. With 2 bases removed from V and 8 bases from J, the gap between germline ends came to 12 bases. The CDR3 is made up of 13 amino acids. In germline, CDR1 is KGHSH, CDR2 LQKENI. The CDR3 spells CASSPSEGIGYTF. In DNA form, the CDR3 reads TGTGCCAGCTCACCAAGTGAGGGAATCGGCTACACCTTC.

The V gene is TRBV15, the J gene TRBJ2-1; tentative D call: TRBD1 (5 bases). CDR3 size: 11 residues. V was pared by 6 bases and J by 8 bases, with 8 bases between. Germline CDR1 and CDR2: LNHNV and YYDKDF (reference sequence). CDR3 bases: TGTGCCACCAGAAGGGGCGATGAGCAGTTCTTC. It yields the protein CATRRGDEQFF.

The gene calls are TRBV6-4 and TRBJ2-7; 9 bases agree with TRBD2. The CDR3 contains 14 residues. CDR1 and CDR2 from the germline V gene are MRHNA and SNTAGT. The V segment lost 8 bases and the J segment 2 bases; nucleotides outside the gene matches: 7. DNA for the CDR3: TGTGCCAGCGAGGATAGCGGGGGTACCTACGAGCAGTACTTC. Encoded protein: CASEDSGGTYEQYF.